This T cell receptor beta chain was identified during a study of blood T cell repertoires in COVID-19. Overall study: Both acute and convalescent COVID-19 samples were obtained from the United States, Italy and Spain.

Generated by immunoSEQ multiplex PCR, the TCRdb table keeps only in-frame clones and is missing some. The data contain 300,000 to 350,000 clones, 80% to 90% of them singletons. Comments on this clone: The same CDR3 arises from other DNA sequences in this sample as well.

Germline lookup yields CDR1 SGHDT and CDR2 YYEEEE. Deletions cut 3 bases from V and 0 bases from J, with 7 bases between. This CDR3 is 13 amino acids long. Enrolled through a virtual design, the participants were between roughly 18 and 100 years of age and came from approximately 25 US areas. The study assigned cohorts using participant-reported clinical history. Either two negative PCRs, clearance, or symptom resolution qualified Cohort 3 donors as recovered. Source material: PBMCs or T cells enriched from blood (not recorded which). V is TRBV5-6 and J is TRBJ2-7; D gene unclear. The receptor was derived from a man aged 30 to 45 who had recovered from COVID-19. This CDR3 is CASSSTGSYEQYF. The CDR3 DNA reads TGTGCCAGCAGCTCTACCGGCTCCTACGAGCAGTACTTC.